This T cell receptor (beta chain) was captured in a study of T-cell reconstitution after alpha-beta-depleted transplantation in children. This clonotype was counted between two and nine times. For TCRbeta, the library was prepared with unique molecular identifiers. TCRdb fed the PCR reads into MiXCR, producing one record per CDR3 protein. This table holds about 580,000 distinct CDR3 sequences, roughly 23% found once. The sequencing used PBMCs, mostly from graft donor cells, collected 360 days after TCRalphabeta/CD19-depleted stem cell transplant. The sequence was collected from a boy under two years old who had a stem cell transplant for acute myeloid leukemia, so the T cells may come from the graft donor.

The chain's CDR3 is CSASRSEPTDTQYF. The CDR3 DNA reads TGCAGTGCTAGTAGGAGCGAACCCACAGATACGCAGTATTTT. V gene TRBV20-1 combines with J gene TRBJ2-3, with D unresolved. Germline V lookup: CDR1 DFQATT, CDR2 SNEGSKA (reference sequence). Trimming cost V 3 bases and J 2 bases, with 12 bases left between them. This CDR3 spans 14 amino acids.